This is a list of T cell receptor beta chains from one sample in a study of CD8+ T cells in alopecia areata. Generated by immunoSEQ multiplex PCR, the TCRdb table keeps only in-frame clones and is missing some. The sample yields 100,000 to 150,000 clones, about 60% seen once. The sequencing input was CD4+ T cells sorted from blood. These receptors came from a human donor in good health. Both conserved end residues are trimmed from each CDR3. The order of the fields is V gene, CDR3 protein.

v_call: TRBV30
cdr3_aa: AWSRGLHGYT

v_call: TRBV2
cdr3_aa: ASSVAGHLALQNSPLH

v_call: TRBV29-1
cdr3_aa: SAIRDQETQY

v_call: TRBV2
cdr3_aa: ASRRDDAKNIQY

v_call: TRBV21-1
cdr3_aa: ASTETGTGDPAVFCSPLH

v_call: TRBV7-9
cdr3_aa: AVNTMGFHNEQF

v_call: TRBV10-2
cdr3_aa: ASTSGTTLREQY

v_call: TRBV9
cdr3_aa: ASSVAPGNIQY

v_call: TRBV5-6
cdr3_aa: ASSLVGSLPEQF

v_call: TRBV2
cdr3_aa: ASSRDLNSPLH

v_call: TRBV7-6
cdr3_aa: ASSLSDSGANVLT

v_call: TRBV2
cdr3_aa: ASSEVGGYGYT

v_call: TRBV18
cdr3_aa: ASSPDRGDSNQPQH

v_call: TRBV30
cdr3_aa: AWSGPGTSGYEQY

v_call: TRBV5-1
cdr3_aa: ASSPGTGSVGTEAF

v_call: TRBV29-1
cdr3_aa: SAQEGTGLGYT

v_call: TRBV7-9
cdr3_aa: ASSLEYANTEAF

v_call: TRBV7-8
cdr3_aa: ASSQLQESNYGYT

v_call: TRBV6-5
cdr3_aa: ASSYDRTSGNEQF